This note documents a single T cell receptor beta chain sequence. V lost 5 bases and J lost 4; bases outside the gene matches: 6. There are 15 residues in the CDR3. CDR1 and CDR2 (germline): MNHEY, SVGAGI. The PCR employed 60 Vbeta primers together with 13 Jbeta primers. Assay: immunoSEQ multiplex PCR; the TCRdb copy retains only in-frame clones and omits some. The table records about 130,000 clones, about 15% of them present only once. The data were taken from a study of cytomegalovirus exposure and HLA in healthy donors. The clonotype originates from a female donor in good health and CMV-seropositive. Material: PBMCs. The chain links TRBV6-5 to TRBJ2-5; TRBD2 matches 11 bases. The chain's CDR3 is CASSGSGGAGETQYF. DNA for the CDR3: TGTGCCAGCAGTGGTAGCGGGGGGGCCGGAGAGACCCAGTACTTC.